This is a list of T cell receptor beta chains from one sample in a study of T cells in Graves' hyperthyroidism and ophthalmopathy. One entry per CDR3 protein results from TCRdb running MiXCR on the multiplex PCR reads. In the table there are 300,000 to 450,000 distinct CDR3 sequences, around 14% of which are singletons. The sequencing input was blood. The receptors originated from a woman under 40 with Graves' hyperthyroidism. CDR3s include the opening cysteine and the closing phenylalanine or tryptophan. D genes are given only for firm matches. Rows may omit the clone size; those that give it use once, few, many or a size class.

d_gene: NA; abundance: many; j_gene: TRBJ2-7; v_gene: TRBV6-1; CDR3aa: CASSRTGASGGWEQYF; CDR3nt: TGTGCCAGCAGTCGAACAGGGGCTAGCGGAGGGTGGGAGCAGTACTTC
d_gene: NA; abundance: NA; j_gene: TRBJ1-3; v_gene: TRBV7-8; CDR3aa: CASSSSDTSGNTIYF; CDR3nt: TGTGCCAGCAGCTCCAGCGACACGTCTGGAAACACCATATATTTT
d_gene: TRBD2; abundance: many; j_gene: TRBJ2-7; v_gene: TRBV11-2; CDR3aa: CASSLGLAGGFEQYF; CDR3nt: TGTGCCAGCAGCTTGGGACTAGCGGGAGGGTTCGAGCAGTACTTC
d_gene: TRBD1; abundance: NA; j_gene: TRBJ2-2; v_gene: TRBV4-1; CDR3aa: CASSQDRTGANTGELFF; CDR3nt: TGCGCCAGCAGCCAAGATCGGACAGGAGCGAACACCGGGGAGCTGTTTTTT
d_gene: TRBD2; abundance: many; j_gene: TRBJ2-1; v_gene: TRBV6-2/TRBV6-3; CDR3aa: CASRALAGGYNEQFF; CDR3nt: TGTGCCAGCAGGGCACTAGCGGGAGGCTACAATGAGCAGTTCTTC
d_gene: NA; abundance: NA; j_gene: TRBJ1-2; v_gene: TRBV29-1; CDR3aa: CSVEGLRRHYGYTF; CDR3nt: TGCAGCGTTGAGGGACTCCGACGCCACTATGGCTACACCTTC
d_gene: NA; abundance: few; j_gene: TRBJ2-3; v_gene: TRBV24-1; CDR3aa: CATSDHGPDTQYF; CDR3nt: TGTGCCACCAGTGACCACGGCCCAGATACGCAGTATTTT
d_gene: NA; abundance: many; j_gene: TRBJ1-1; v_gene: TRBV30; CDR3aa: CAWNGGGWDTEAFF; CDR3nt: TGTGCCTGGAATGGCGGGGGATGGGACACTGAAGCTTTCTTT
d_gene: NA; abundance: NA; j_gene: TRBJ1-4; v_gene: TRBV4-2; CDR3aa: CASSRTAGVSNEKLFF; CDR3nt: TGTGCCAGCAGCCGCACAGCCGGGGTATCTAATGAAAAACTGTTTTTT
d_gene: NA; abundance: many; j_gene: TRBJ1-6; v_gene: TRBV28; CDR3aa: CASSLETSYNSPLHF; CDR3nt: TGTGCCAGCAGTTTGGAGACAAGTTATAATTCACCCCTCCACTTT
d_gene: NA; abundance: NA; j_gene: TRBJ1-4; v_gene: TRBV28; CDR3aa: CASSSSGRGEKLFF; CDR3nt: TGTGCCAGCAGTTCCTCAGGAAGAGGGGAAAAACTGTTTTTT
d_gene: NA; abundance: many; j_gene: TRBJ2-7; v_gene: TRBV3-1; CDR3aa: CASSQERLSGTNEQYF; CDR3nt: TGTGCCAGCAGCCAAGAGAGGCTGAGCGGTACAAACGAGCAGTACTTC
d_gene: TRBD2; abundance: many; j_gene: TRBJ2-3; v_gene: TRBV29-1; CDR3aa: CSVEGTSGPGGVTDTQYF; CDR3nt: TGCAGCGTTGAAGGGACTAGCGGCCCCGGGGGTGTGACAGATACGCAGTATTTT
d_gene: NA; abundance: few; j_gene: TRBJ2-2; v_gene: TRBV28; CDR3aa: CASSLGATNTGELFF; CDR3nt: TGTGCCAGCAGTTTGGGGGCAACGAACACCGGGGAGCTGTTTTTT
d_gene: TRBD1; abundance: many; j_gene: TRBJ1-1; v_gene: TRBV2; CDR3aa: CASTPRDRWTEAFF; CDR3nt: TGTGCCAGCACCCCTAGGGACAGGTGGACTGAAGCTTTCTTT
d_gene: NA; abundance: many; j_gene: TRBJ2-7; v_gene: TRBV5-1; CDR3aa: CASSLEGGEQYF; CDR3nt: TGCGCCAGCAGCTTGGAGGGGGGAGAGCAGTACTTC
d_gene: NA; abundance: NA; j_gene: TRBJ1-1; v_gene: TRBV10-3; CDR3aa: CAISETTEYTEAFF; CDR3nt: TGTGCCATCAGTGAGACGACAGAGTACACTGAAGCTTTCTTT
d_gene: TRBD1; abundance: many; j_gene: TRBJ1-2; v_gene: TRBV18; CDR3aa: CASSLGQAANYGYTF; CDR3nt: TGTGCCAGCTCACTCGGACAGGCCGCTAACTATGGCTACACCTTC
d_gene: TRBD1; abundance: few; j_gene: TRBJ1-2; v_gene: TRBV14; CDR3aa: CASSQENRGPSGYTF; CDR3nt: TGTGCCAGCAGCCAAGAGAACAGGGGGCCAAGTGGCTACACCTTC
d_gene: NA; abundance: NA; j_gene: TRBJ2-3; v_gene: TRBV7-9; CDR3aa: CASSPNEAPTDTQYF; CDR3nt: TGTGCCAGCAGCCCTAACGAGGCCCCCACAGATACGCAGTATTTT
d_gene: NA; abundance: few; j_gene: TRBJ1-1; v_gene: TRBV5-1; CDR3aa: CASSRSEARSMNTEAFF; CDR3nt: TGCGCCAGCAGCCGATCGGAGGCTCGGTCAATGAACACTGAAGCTTTCTTT
d_gene: TRBD2; abundance: NA; j_gene: TRBJ2-3; v_gene: TRBV5-4; CDR3aa: CASSFQRDTDTQYF; CDR3nt: TGTGCCAGCAGCTTCCAGCGGGACACAGATACGCAGTATTTT
d_gene: NA; abundance: many; j_gene: TRBJ1-1; v_gene: TRBV11-2; CDR3aa: CASSLGVSTEAFF; CDR3nt: TGTGCCAGCAGCTTAGGAGTTAGTACTGAAGCTTTCTTT